This TCR beta chain was sequenced during a study of cytomegalovirus exposure and HLA in healthy donors. Study-level points and caveats: Immune exposure data for these donors was limited to CMV serostatus.

This clone was seen once. Its specificity is not known. Germline V gene sequence: CDR1 SGDLS, CDR2 YYNGEE. V lost 4 bases to trimming and J lost 7 bases, with 15 bases between them. This CDR3 spans 15 amino acids. This PCR relied on a set of 60 Vbeta primers and 13 Jbeta primers. Libraries were prepared by immunoSEQ multiplex PCR; TCRdb keeps only in-frame clonotypes and omits some of them. The table has fewer than 150,000 clones, about 80% seen once. The clonotype was recovered from a woman aged 40 to 50 in good health and CMV-seropositive. This chain links TRBV9 with TRBJ1-6, with D uncertain. Sequencing was done on a sample of PBMCs. CDR3 protein: CASSREPGYNSPLHF. The CDR3 nucleotides read TGTGCCAGCAGCAGAGAGCCGGGTTACAATTCACCCCTCCACTTT.